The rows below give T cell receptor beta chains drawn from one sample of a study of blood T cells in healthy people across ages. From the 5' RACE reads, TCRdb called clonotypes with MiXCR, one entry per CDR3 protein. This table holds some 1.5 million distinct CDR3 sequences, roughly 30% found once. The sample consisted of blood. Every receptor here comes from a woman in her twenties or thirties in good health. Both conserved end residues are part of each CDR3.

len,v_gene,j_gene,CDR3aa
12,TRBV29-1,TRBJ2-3,CSPCVRVDTQYF
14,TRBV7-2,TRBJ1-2,CASSPQESGYGYTF
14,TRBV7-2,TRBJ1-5,CASSCRGENQPQHF
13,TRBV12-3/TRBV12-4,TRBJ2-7,CASSLSVLKEQYF
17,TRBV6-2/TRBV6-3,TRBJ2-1,CASGLAGGVRSYNEQFF
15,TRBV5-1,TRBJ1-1,CASSLVVGGGTEAFF
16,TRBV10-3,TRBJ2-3,CAISEGGAGGPDTQYF
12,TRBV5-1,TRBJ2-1,CASSSQYNEQFF
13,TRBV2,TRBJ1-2,CASSRGEVDGYTF
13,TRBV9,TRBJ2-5,CASSVEFSGAQYF
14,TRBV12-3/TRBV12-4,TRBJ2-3,CASTFRGSADVQYF
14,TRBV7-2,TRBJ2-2,CASSFAGGTGELFF
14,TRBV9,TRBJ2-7,CASSVGLAGLEQYF
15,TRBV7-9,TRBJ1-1,CASSLATGRDTEAFF
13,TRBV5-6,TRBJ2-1,CASSRQVLETQFF
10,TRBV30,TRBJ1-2,CAWSPPGYTF
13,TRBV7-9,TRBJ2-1,CASSRQGTLSQFF
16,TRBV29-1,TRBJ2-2,CSVRTGDLIGTGELFF
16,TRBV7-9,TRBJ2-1,CASRPRWGSSYNEQFF
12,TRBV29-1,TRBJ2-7,CSVGLNSYEQYF
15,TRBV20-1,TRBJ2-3,CSARAWGEGTDTQYF
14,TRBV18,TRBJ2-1,CASSLSIGDNEQFF